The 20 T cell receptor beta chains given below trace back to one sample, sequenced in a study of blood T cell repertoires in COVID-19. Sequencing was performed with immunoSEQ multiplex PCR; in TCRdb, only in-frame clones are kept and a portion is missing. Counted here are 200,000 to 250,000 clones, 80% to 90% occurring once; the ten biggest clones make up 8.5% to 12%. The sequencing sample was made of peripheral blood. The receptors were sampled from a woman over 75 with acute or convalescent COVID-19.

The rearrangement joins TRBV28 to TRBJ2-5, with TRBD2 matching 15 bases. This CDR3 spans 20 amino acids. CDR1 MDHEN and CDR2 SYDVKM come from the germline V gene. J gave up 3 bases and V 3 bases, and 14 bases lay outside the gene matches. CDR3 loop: CASSFSPWTSGRALEETQYF. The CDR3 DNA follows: TGTGCCAGCAGTTTCTCTCCATGGACTAGCGGGAGGGCCTTGGAAGAGACCCAGTACTTC.

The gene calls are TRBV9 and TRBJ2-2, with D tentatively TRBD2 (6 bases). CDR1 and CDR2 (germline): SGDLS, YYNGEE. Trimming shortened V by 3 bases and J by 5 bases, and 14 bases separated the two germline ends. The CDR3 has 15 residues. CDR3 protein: CASSGVGGATGELFF. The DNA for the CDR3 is TGTGCCAGCAGCGGCGTCGGAGGGGCGACCGGGGAGCTGTTTTTT.

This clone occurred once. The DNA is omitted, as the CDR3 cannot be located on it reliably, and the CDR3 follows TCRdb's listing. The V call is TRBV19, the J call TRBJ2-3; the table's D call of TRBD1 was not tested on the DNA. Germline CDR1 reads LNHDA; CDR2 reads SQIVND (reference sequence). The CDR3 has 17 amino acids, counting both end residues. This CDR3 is CASSIDSGQGIGGGTYF.

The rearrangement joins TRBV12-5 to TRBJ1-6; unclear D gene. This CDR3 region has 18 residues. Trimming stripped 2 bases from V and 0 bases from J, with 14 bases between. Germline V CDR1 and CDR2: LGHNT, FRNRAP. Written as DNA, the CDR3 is TGTGCTAGTGGTTTGACGGGGTTTACTCTCTCCTATAATTCACCCCTCCACTTT. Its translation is CASGLTGFTLSYNSPLHF.

CDR3: CASSNQGVGVNQPQHF. In DNA form, the CDR3 reads TGTGCCAGTAGTAACCAAGGGGTAGGTGTCAATCAGCCCCAGCATTTT. V gene TRBV19 combines with J gene TRBJ1-5, with D possibly TRBD1 on 5 matching bases. Germline V gene data show CDR1 as LNHDA and CDR2 as SQIVND (reference sequence). The CDR3 length is 16 residues. The V and J ends lost 4 bases and 3 bases respectively, with 16 bases between them.

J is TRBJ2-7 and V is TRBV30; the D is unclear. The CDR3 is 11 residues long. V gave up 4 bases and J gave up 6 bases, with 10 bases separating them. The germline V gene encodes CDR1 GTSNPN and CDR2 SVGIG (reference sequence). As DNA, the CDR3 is TGTGCCTGGAACGGCGGTCCCGAGCAGTACTTC. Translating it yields CAWNGGPEQYF.

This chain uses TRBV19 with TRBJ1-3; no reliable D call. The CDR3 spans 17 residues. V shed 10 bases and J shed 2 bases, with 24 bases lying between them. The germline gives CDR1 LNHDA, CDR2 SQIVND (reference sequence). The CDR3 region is CATTWSAGASTGNTIYF. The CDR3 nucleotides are TGTGCCACTACTTGGTCGGCGGGCGCTTCCACTGGAAACACCATATATTTT.

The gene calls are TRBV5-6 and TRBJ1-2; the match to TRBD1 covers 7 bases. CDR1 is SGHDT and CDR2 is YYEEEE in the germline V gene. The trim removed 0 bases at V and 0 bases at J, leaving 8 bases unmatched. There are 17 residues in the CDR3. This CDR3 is CASSLETGWTPNYGYTF. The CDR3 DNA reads TGTGCCAGCAGCTTGGAGACAGGGTGGACACCTAACTATGGCTACACCTTC.

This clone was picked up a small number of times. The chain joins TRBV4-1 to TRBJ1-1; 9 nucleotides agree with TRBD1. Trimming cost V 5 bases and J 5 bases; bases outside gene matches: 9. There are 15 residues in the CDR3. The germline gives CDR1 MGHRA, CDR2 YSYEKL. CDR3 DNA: TGCGCCAGCAGCGGCCGACAGGGGGTGGGAACTGAAGCTTTCTTT. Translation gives CASSGRQGVGTEAFF.

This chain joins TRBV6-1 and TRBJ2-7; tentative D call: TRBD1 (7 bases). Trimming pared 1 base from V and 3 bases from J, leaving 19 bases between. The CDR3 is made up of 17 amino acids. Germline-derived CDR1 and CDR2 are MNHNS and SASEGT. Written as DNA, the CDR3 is TGTGCCAGCAGTGAAGGCGTTCGGAGGGGGCTAGACTACGAGCAGTACTTC. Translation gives CASSEGVRRGLDYEQYF.

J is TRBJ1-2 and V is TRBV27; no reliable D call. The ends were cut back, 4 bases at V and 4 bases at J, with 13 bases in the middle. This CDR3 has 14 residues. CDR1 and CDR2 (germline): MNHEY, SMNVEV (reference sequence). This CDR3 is CASSSPNEAYGYTF. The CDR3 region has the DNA TGTGCCAGCAGTTCCCCAAATGAGGCCTATGGCTACACCTTC.

Here the CDR3 reads CASSQDPTVAAYEQYF. Written as DNA, the CDR3 is TGCGCCAGCAGCCAAGACCCGACAGTGGCCGCCTACGAGCAGTACTTC. The chain recombines TRBV4-3 with TRBJ2-7, with D possibly TRBD1 on 5 matching bases. Trimming pared 0 bases from V and 2 bases from J, leaving 14 bases between. Germline values: CDR1 LGHNA, CDR2 YSLEER. This CDR3 contains 16 residues.

The CDR3 reads CATSRGGDSPLHF. The CDR3 DNA reads as TGTGCCACCAGCCGCGGCGGGGATTCACCCCTCCACTTT. This sequence joins TRBV15 and TRBJ1-6; D ambiguous. The ends were cut back, 5 bases at V and 8 bases at J, with 10 bases in the middle. The CDR3 runs to 13 residues. Per germline, CDR1 LNHNV and CDR2 YYDKDF (reference sequence). Combining the CDR3 with reference TRBV15 and TRBJ1-6 gives the whole variable domain DAMVIQNPRYQVTQFGKPVTLSCSQTLNHNVMYWYQQKSSQAPKLLFHYYDKDFNNEADTPDNFQSRRPNTSFCFLDIRSPGLGDTAMYLCATSRGGDSPLHFGNGTRLTVT.

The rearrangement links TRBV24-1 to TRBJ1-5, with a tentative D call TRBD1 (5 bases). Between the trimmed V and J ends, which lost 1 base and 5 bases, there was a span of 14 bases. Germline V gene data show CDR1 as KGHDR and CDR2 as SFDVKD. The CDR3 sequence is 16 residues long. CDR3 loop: CATSDLGGEGHQPQHF. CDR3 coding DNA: TGTGCCACCAGTGATTTAGGAGGGGAAGGGCATCAGCCCCAGCATTTT.

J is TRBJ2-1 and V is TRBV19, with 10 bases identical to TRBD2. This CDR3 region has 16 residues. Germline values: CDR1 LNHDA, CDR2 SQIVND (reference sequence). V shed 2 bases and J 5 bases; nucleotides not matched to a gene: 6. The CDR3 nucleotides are TGTGCCAGTAGTATACCAAGCGGGGGGGCGCACAATGAGCAGTTCTTC. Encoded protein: CASSIPSGGAHNEQFF.

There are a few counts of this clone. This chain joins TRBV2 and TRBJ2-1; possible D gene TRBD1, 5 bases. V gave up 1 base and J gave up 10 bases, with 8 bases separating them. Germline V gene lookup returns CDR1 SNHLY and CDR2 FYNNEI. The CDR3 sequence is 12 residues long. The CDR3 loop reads CASSEGGGEQFF. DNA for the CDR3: TGTGCCAGCAGTGAAGGGGGCGGCGAGCAGTTCTTC.

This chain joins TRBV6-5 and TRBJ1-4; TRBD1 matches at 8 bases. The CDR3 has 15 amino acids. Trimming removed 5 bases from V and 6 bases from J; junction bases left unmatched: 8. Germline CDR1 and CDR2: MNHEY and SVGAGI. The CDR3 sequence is CASSLRGTGDEKLFF. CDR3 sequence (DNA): TGTGCCAGCAGTCTCCGCGGGACAGGCGATGAAAAACTGTTTTTT.

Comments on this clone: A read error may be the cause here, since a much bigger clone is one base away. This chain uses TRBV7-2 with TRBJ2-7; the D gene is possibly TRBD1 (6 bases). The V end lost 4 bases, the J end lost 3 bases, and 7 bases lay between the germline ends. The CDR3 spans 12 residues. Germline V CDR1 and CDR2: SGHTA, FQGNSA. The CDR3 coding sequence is TGTGCCAGCAGCTCACAGGGCTACGAGCAGTACTTC. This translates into CASSSQGYEQYF.

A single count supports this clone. CDR3 sequence reads: CASSSRGLGGANVLTF. DNA for the CDR3: TGTGCCAGCAGTTCCCGGGGATTGGGAGGGGCCAACGTCCTGACTTTC. This chain links TRBV6-5 with TRBJ2-6; D perhaps matches TRBD2 (5 bases). V was shortened by 4 bases and J by 4 bases, with 14 bases between the two germline ends. This CDR3 spans 16 amino acids. Germline CDR1 is MNHEY and CDR2 is SVGAGI.

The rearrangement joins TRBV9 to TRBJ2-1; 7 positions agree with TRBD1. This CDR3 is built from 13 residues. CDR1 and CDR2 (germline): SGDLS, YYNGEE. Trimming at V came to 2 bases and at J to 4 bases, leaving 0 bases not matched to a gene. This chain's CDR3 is CASSVGQYNEQFF. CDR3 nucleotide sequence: TGTGCCAGCAGCGTGGGACAGTACAATGAGCAGTTCTTC. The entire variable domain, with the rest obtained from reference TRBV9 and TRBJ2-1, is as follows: DSGVTQTPKHLITATGQRVTLRCSPRSGDLSVYWYQQSLDQGLQFLIQYYNGEERAKGNILERFSAQQFPDLHSELNLSSLELGDSALYFCASSVGQYNEQFFGPGTRLTVL.